Reported below is one T cell receptor (beta chain). Its antigen remains unidentified. These data come from a study of T cell repertoires in ileal Crohn's disease. The overall study: Surgery for a complication: stricturing in around 60%, penetrating in roughly 40%.

Repertoires were generated with immunoSEQ multiplex PCR, while TCRdb's copy carries only in-frame clones and drops some. The table has roughly 15,000 clones, 80% seen once. Regarding the study as a whole: All patients with clonality above 26.8% had endoscopic recurrence. Sorted CD8 T cells held more high-frequency clones than CD4.

Unmatched junction bases numbered 3, after V lost 3 bases and J lost 3 bases. The CDR3 is 14 amino acids. Germline V gene data show CDR1 as SGHRS and CDR2 as YFSETQ. The TCR comes from an adult with Crohn's disease. This chain joins TRBV5-1 and TRBJ2-1, with TRBD2 matching over 7 bases. Sequenced input: ileal tissue. In DNA, the CDR3 is TGCGCCAGCAGCTCGGCGGGGGACTACAATGAGCAGTTCTTC. Its translation: CASSSAGDYNEQFF.